Here is one T cell receptor (beta chain) with its context. The CDR3 runs 16 residues. Trimming removed 0 bases from V and 1 base from J, with 13 bases in between. Germline CDR1 SGHRS, CDR2 YFSETQ. The sample is drawn from a study of blood T cell repertoires in COVID-19. Overall study context: Italy, Spain and the United States were the sources of the convalescent and acute COVID-19 samples.

Sequencing was performed with immunoSEQ multiplex PCR; in TCRdb, only in-frame clones are kept and a portion is missing. Of fewer than 250,000 clones listed, 80% to 85% are singletons. This sequence was found in a human donor in a cohort sampled during active COVID-19. The chain joins TRBV5-1 to TRBJ1-1; D is possibly TRBD1 (6 bases). Sequenced material: peripheral blood. The DNA for the CDR3 is TGCGCCAGCAGCTTGGCGGGGGGCTGGCCGAACACTGAAGCTTTCTTT. Its protein product is CASSLAGGWPNTEAFF.